This T cell receptor beta chain appears in the sequencing data of a study of shared clonotypes between healthy human individuals. Germline values: CDR1 MNHNY, CDR2 SVGAGI (reference sequence). V was shortened by 6 bases and J by 8 bases, with 25 bases between the two germline ends. The CDR3 runs to 16 residues. The repertoire was sequenced with immunoSEQ multiplex PCR; TCRdb's copy has only in-frame clones and lacks some. The data show 2 million to 3 million clones, with roughly 93% seen just once and about 0.39% held by the top ten. The TCR sequence derives from a man aged 18-30 years in good health. Some clones in this sample may be carry-over from other donors' samples. The chain uses TRBV6-6 and TRBJ1-1; D is ambiguous. Sequencing was done on a sample of naive CD4+ T cells from PBMCs. Stated subset: CD45RA+ positively selected. CDR3 nucleotide sequence: TGTGCCAGCAGCGCCCTTACGACCCTTAGGCAGGCGGAAGCTTTCTTT. This translates into CASSALTTLRQAEAFF.